Presented here are 22 T cell receptor beta chains from one specimen sequenced in a study of T cell repertoires in cytomegalovirus infection. Each CDR3 protein is one row after TCRdb ran MiXCR on the reads. This table has about 890,000 distinct CDR3 sequences, 31% appearing once. Their cognate antigens are unknown. The source was cultured CD8+ T cells from PBMCs, collected from culture after CMV antigen stimulation. These receptors all come from a human donor in good health (CMV status not recorded). Some clones in this sample may be carry-over from other donors' samples.

There are many counts of this clonotype. J is TRBJ2-7 and V is TRBV2, with TRBD2 matching 11 bases. From germline, CDR1 is SNHLY and CDR2 FYNNEI. This CDR3 contains 12 residues. The DNA of the CDR3 is TGTGCAACGGGACTAGCGGCCTACGAGCAGTACTTC. Its protein product is CATGLAAYEQYF.

The J gene is TRBJ1-2, the V gene TRBV6-6; tentative D call: TRBD1 (5 bases). The V end was cut by 6 bases, the J end by 0 bases, with 14 bases between. This CDR3 has 15 amino acids. Germline V CDR1 and CDR2: MNHNY, SVGAGI (reference sequence). The CDR3: CASRGLEISNYGYTF. The CDR3 DNA is TGTGCCAGCAGGGGGCTGGAGATCTCTAACTATGGCTACACCTTC.

This chain links TRBV15 with TRBJ2-2; D gene uncertain. The ends were cut back, 0 bases at V and 8 bases at J, with 4 bases in the middle. Germline CDR1 reads LNHNV; CDR2 reads YYDKDF (reference sequence). This CDR3 spans 12 amino acids. CDR3 sequence (DNA): TGTGCCACCAGCAGAGAATTGGGGGAGCTGTTTTTT. It yields the protein CATSRELGELFF.

This clonotype came up a few times. The CDR3 region is CASGLDRQGVYGYTF. CDR3 coding DNA: TGTGCCAGTGGCTTGGACCGACAGGGGGTCTATGGCTACACCTTC. The J gene is TRBJ1-2, the V gene TRBV19; 9 bases line up with TRBD1. Germline-derived CDR1 and CDR2 are LNHDA and SQIVND (reference sequence). This CDR3 has 15 residues. Losses at the gene ends were 8 bases for V and 4 bases for J; bases not matched to a gene: 11.

The rearrangement links TRBV14 to TRBJ1-1; no firm D call. Trimming took 1 base from V and 4 from J, leaving 4 bases between them. The CDR3 totals 12 residues. CDR1 is SGHDN, CDR2 FVKESK, per germline. The CDR3 DNA follows: TGTGCCAGCAGCCAAGTACGCACTGAAGCTTTCTTT. Protein: CASSQVRTEAFF.

The chain recombines TRBV4-2 with TRBJ2-2; 8 bases align to TRBD2. The CDR3 has 15 amino acids. The trim removed 7 bases at V and 4 bases at J, leaving 8 bases unmatched. Germline CDR1 reads LGHNA; CDR2 reads YNFKEQ. This CDR3 is CASTPTSAGTGELFF. Written as DNA, the CDR3 is TGTGCCAGCACCCCGACTAGCGCGGGCACCGGGGAGCTGTTTTTT.

About this clonotype: A read error may explain this, as a much larger clone is one base away. The gene calls are TRBV6-8 and TRBJ1-6; tentative D call: TRBD1 (5 bases). The V gene lost 6 bases and the J gene lost 3 bases, with 6 bases spanning the gap. The CDR3 runs 13 residues. Germline assignment: CDR1 MNHGY and CDR2 SAAAGT. Here the CDR3 DNA reads TGTGCCAGCAGGGGGGTCTATAATTCACCCCTCCACTTT. This codes for CASRGVYNSPLHF.

V and J are TRBV12-3 or TRBV12-4 and TRBJ1-2, with 7 bases matching TRBD1. The V and J ends lost 8 bases and 1 base, in that order; junction bases with no gene match: 13. This CDR3 spans 16 amino acids. In DNA, the CDR3 is TGTGCCAGCGTCTCACTCCACGCAGGGGGTAACTATGGCTACACCTTC. Encoded protein: CASVSLHAGGNYGYTF.

This chain joins TRBV9 and TRBJ2-7, with D uncertain. This CDR3 is 11 amino acids long. Trimming pared 0 bases from V and 11 bases from J, leaving 9 bases between. The germline CDR1 and CDR2 sequences are SGDLS and YYNGEE. Here the CDR3 DNA reads TGTGCCAGCAGCGTAGAGGCCTGGGAGTACGTC. It codes for CASSVEAWEYV.

The rearrangement uses TRBV19 and TRBJ1-5; D ambiguous. This CDR3 has 13 amino acids. Germline V CDR1 and CDR2: LNHDA, SQIVND (reference sequence). Trimming cost V 3 bases and J 4 bases, with 7 bases left between them. CDR3 in DNA: TGTGCCAGTAGTATTTGGGGAAATCAGCCCCAGCATTTT. Protein product: CASSIWGNQPQHF.

CDR3 nucleotides: TGTGCCAGCAGCTCCTGGTCGGATCAGCCCCAGCATTTT. It encodes CASSSWSDQPQHF. V gene TRBV6-6 combines with J gene TRBJ1-5; D gene ambiguous. There are 13 residues in the CDR3. Germline CDR1 MNHNY, CDR2 SVGAGI (reference sequence). V lost 6 bases, J lost 5 bases, and 11 bases lay in between.

This clonotype was counted between two and nine times. The V call is TRBV5-6, the J call TRBJ2-5; 7 bases map to TRBD2. Germline lookup yields CDR1 SGHDT and CDR2 YYEEEE. V was pared by 3 bases and J by 5 bases, with 10 bases of the junction left unmatched. The CDR3 has 15 residues. The CDR3 bases are TGTGCCAGCAGCTCCCGGACTAGAGTGGCGGAGACCCAGTACTTC. Protein product: CASSSRTRVAETQYF.

V gene TRBV24-1 combines with J gene TRBJ1-1; unclear D gene. Trimming took off 8 bases at V and 2 bases at J, with 11 bases between the two ends. The CDR3 has 13 residues. Germline CDR1 reads KGHDR; CDR2 reads SFDVKD. The CDR3 DNA sequence: TGTGCCACCAATGACTTACCTAACACTGAAGCTTTCTTT. Amino acid sequence: CATNDLPNTEAFF.

This clonotype was recorded at least ten times. The chain joins TRBV19 to TRBJ2-1; maybe TRBD2 (5 bases). This CDR3 has 14 residues. Germline-derived CDR1 and CDR2 are LNHDA and SQIVND (reference sequence). The germline V and J ends were trimmed by 4 bases and 4 bases, with 11 bases remaining between them. The CDR3 loop is CASSTDSSYNEQFF. The CDR3 region has the DNA TGTGCCAGTAGTACGGACTCTTCTTACAATGAGCAGTTCTTC.

This clonotype was observed a few times. The V and J genes are TRBV24-1 and TRBJ2-3; D possibly corresponds to TRBD1 (5 bases). CDR3 length: 13 residues. Germline-derived CDR1 and CDR2 are KGHDR and SFDVKD. Trimming removed 9 bases at V and 0 bases at J, with 9 bases between. The CDR3 DNA is TGTGCCACCGAATCAGGGAGCACAGATACGCAGTATTTT. Protein product: CATESGSTDTQYF.

V gene TRBV28 combines with J gene TRBJ2-3; 10 bases agree with TRBD1. Per germline, CDR1 MDHEN and CDR2 SYDVKM. Trimming at V came to 4 bases and at J to 0 bases, leaving 10 bases not matched to a gene. The CDR3 consists of 18 residues. CDR3 residues: CASSSWDRGPSSTDTQYF. CDR3 nucleotide sequence: TGTGCCAGCAGTTCTTGGGACAGGGGCCCTAGTAGCACAGATACGCAGTATTTT.

The table lists this clonotype with a few counts. This chain uses TRBV11-2 with TRBJ1-6; maybe TRBD1 (5 bases). CDR3 size: 17 residues. V dropped 3 bases and J dropped 8 bases, with 20 bases sitting between them. Germline V gene data show CDR1 as SGHAT and CDR2 as FQNNGV. CDR3: CASSLWDRSGVYSPLHF. The CDR3 DNA is TGTGCCAGCAGCTTGTGGGACCGATCGGGGGTTTATTCACCCCTCCACTTT.

This clonotype was counted a few times. The chain is built from TRBV19 and TRBJ2-5; 9 bases are shared with TRBD1. Germline CDR1 and CDR2: LNHDA and SQIVND (reference sequence). This CDR3 contains 17 residues. Trimming removed 7 bases from V and 1 base from J; junction bases left unmatched: 13. This chain's CDR3 is CASKPGQGWGIQETQYF. The CDR3 nucleotides are TGTGCCAGTAAACCGGGACAGGGATGGGGGATCCAAGAGACCCAGTACTTC.

This clonotype was counted a few times. The rearrangement uses TRBV10-2 and TRBJ1-1; D not certain. Germline loops: CDR1 WSHSY, CDR2 SAAADI. This CDR3 contains 14 residues. V was trimmed by 3 bases and J by 1 base, leaving 9 bases between them. DNA for the CDR3: TGCGCCAGCAGTGAACCCCAGGAGAACACTGAAGCTTTCTTT. Amino acid sequence: CASSEPQENTEAFF.

Turning to this clonotype: A much more abundant neighbour one base away suggests this may be a read error. V usage is TRBV7-8 and J usage is TRBJ1-2, with a weak D call TRBD1 (5 bases). The germline gives CDR1 SGHVS, CDR2 FQNEAQ. CDR3 length equals 17 residues. The CDR3 DNA is TGTGCCAGCAGCTTAGGTTATGTGGGGACGGAGAACTTTGGCTACACCTTC. This gives the protein CASSLGYVGTENFGYTF.

The sample holds many counts of this clonotype. The chain has TRBV28 and TRBJ2-2; D remains ambiguous. Per germline, CDR1 MDHEN and CDR2 SYDVKM. V was pared by 6 bases and J by 3 bases, with 14 bases between. This CDR3 contains 15 residues. The CDR3 spells CASSLGTGYTGELFF. CDR3 in DNA: TGTGCCAGCAGCTTAGGTACCGGGTACACCGGGGAGCTGTTTTTT. The full variable domain, with the rest looked up from reference TRBV28 and TRBJ2-2, is DVKVTQSSRYLVKRTGEKVFLECVQDMDHENMFWYRQDPGLGLRLIYFSYDVKMKEKGDIPEGYSVSREKKERFSLILESASTNQTSMYLCASSLGTGYTGELFFGEGSRLTVL.

This clonotype was seen only a few times. The rearrangement links TRBV6-5 to TRBJ2-3, with D possibly matching TRBD2 (6 bases). The CDR3 extends over 14 amino acids. CDR1 and CDR2 (germline): MNHEY, SVGAGI. V dropped 8 bases and J dropped 1 base, with 13 bases sitting between them. This CDR3 reads CASSGASGTDTQYF. The CDR3 DNA sequence: TGTGCCAGCTCTGGGGCTAGCGGCACAGATACGCAGTATTTT.